The next 8 T cell receptor beta chains were all read from a single sample in a study of post-analysis software for immune sequencing data. Findings and limits, study-wide: The five TRBV segments detected at higher frequency in patients than in controls included TRBV5-6, TRBV5-1 and TRBV20-1.

The library was made from cDNA and included unique molecular identifiers. TCRdb recomputed calls from the PCR reads with MiXCR, one row per CDR3 protein. The sample gives roughly 600,000 distinct CDR3 sequences, roughly 46% of which show up once; roughly 1.8% is in the top ten. No antigens are known for them. The sequenced sample was blood. These receptors all stem from a girl aged 10-17 years with multiple sclerosis.

This clonotype was recorded a few times. The chain couples TRBV12-3 or TRBV12-4 to TRBJ2-5; D perhaps matches TRBD1 (6 bases). Trimming stripped 3 bases from V and 4 bases from J, with 9 bases between. The CDR3 extends over 13 amino acids. The CDR3: CASSFQGPETQYF. CDR3 coding DNA: TGTGCCAGCAGTTTTCAGGGGCCAGAGACCCAGTACTTC.

A single count supports this clonotype. V is TRBV20-1 and J is TRBJ2-6, with 10 bases that match TRBD1. Germline V gene lookup returns CDR1 DFQATT and CDR2 SNEGSKA (reference sequence). V lost 5 bases to trimming and J lost 2 bases; unmatched junction nucleotides: 0. This CDR3 is 14 amino acids long. In DNA form, the CDR3 reads TGCAGTGCTGGGACAGGGGCTGGGGCCAACGTCCTGACTTTC. The encoded protein is CSAGTGAGANVLTF.

V and J are TRBV20-1 and TRBJ2-7; the match to TRBD2 covers 8 bases. CDR1 is DFQATT, CDR2 SNEGSKA, per germline (reference sequence). Trimming removed 5 bases from V and 3 bases from J; junction bases left unmatched: 3. The CDR3 length is 12 residues. CDR3 DNA: TGCAGTGCTTTAGCGGGGCACTACGAGCAGTACTTC. Amino acid sequence: CSALAGHYEQYF.

This clonotype turned up a few times. CDR3: CASSQARSNTGELFF. As DNA, the CDR3 is TGCGCCAGCAGCCAAGCCAGGTCGAACACCGGGGAGCTGTTTTTT. The J gene is TRBJ2-2, the V gene TRBV4-1; D remains ambiguous. With 1 base removed from V and 0 bases from J, the gap between germline ends came to 6 bases. The CDR3 is made up of 15 amino acids. Germline V gene data show CDR1 as MGHRA and CDR2 as YSYEKL.

This chain connects TRBV3-1 to TRBJ2-6; 7 bases map to TRBD1. V was clipped by 4 bases and J by 2 bases; unmatched bases: 5. Germline V lookup: CDR1 LGHDT, CDR2 YNNKEL (reference sequence). The CDR3 contains 16 residues. CDR3 in DNA: TGTGCCAGCAGCCCAATAGGACAGGCTGGGGCCAACGTCCTGACTTTC. Encoded protein: CASSPIGQAGANVLTF.

This clonotype was observed at least ten times. This chain links TRBV6-5 with TRBJ2-1, with D possibly being TRBD2 (6 bases). With 7 bases removed from V and 5 bases from J, the gap between germline ends came to 18 bases. The V gene's germline CDR1 is MNHEY and CDR2 SVGAGI. The CDR3 loop spans 15 amino acids. Here the CDR3 DNA reads TGTGCCAGCATATCGCGGGGACCCAATAACAATGAGCAGTTCTTC. Its protein product is CASISRGPNNNEQFF.

The table lists this clonotype with a few counts. The V and J genes are TRBV10-3 and TRBJ2-5; D is perhaps TRBD1 or TRBD2 (5 bases each). The CDR3 sequence is 16 residues long. V was cut by 0 bases and J by 4 bases, with 15 bases left in between. The germline gives CDR1 ENHRY, CDR2 SYGVKD. CDR3 DNA: TGTGCCATCAGTGAGTCGGAGAGGGTTAGGGGAGAGACCCAGTACTTC. Its translation is CAISESERVRGETQYF.

This chain uses TRBV5-1 with TRBJ2-1, with 11 nucleotides matching TRBD2. The CDR3 is 17 amino acids. Per the germline V gene, CDR1 is SGHRS and CDR2 is YFSETQ. The V gene end was trimmed by 4 bases and the J gene end by 6 bases; junction bases not matched to a gene: 12. The CDR3, as DNA: TGCGCCAGCAGCCAACCTCTAGCGGGAGGAGGAAGCAATGAGCAGTTCTTC. It specifies CASSQPLAGGGSNEQFF.